Listed below are T cell receptor beta chains from one sample, sequenced in a study of blood T cell repertoires in COVID-19. The protocol was immunoSEQ multiplex PCR, while the TCRdb copy is restricted to in-frame clones and leaves out a portion. The sample carries 250,000 or so clones, around 84% recorded once. The source material was peripheral blood. Receptor source: a man aged 55 to 70 with acute or convalescent COVID-19. Both conserved end residues are part of each CDR3. The D gene is left open where the match is weak. The listing skips clone size in some rows; elsewhere it reads once, few, many or a size class.

V gene,clone size,J gene,D gene,CDR3 DNA,CDR3 protein
TRBV9,.,TRBJ1-4,TRBD1,TGTGCCAGCAGCAAGGGTGGGACAGCAACTAATGAAAAACTGTTTTTT,CASSKGGTATNEKLFF
TRBV28,.,TRBJ1-3,.,TGTGCCAGCAGTCTACAGCCCCTCTCTGGAAACACCATATATTTT,CASSLQPLSGNTIYF
TRBV4-3,once,TRBJ2-7,.,TGCGCCAGCAGCCAAGATAGCGGTAGCTCCTACGAGCAGTACTTC,CASSQDSGSSYEQYF
TRBV27,.,TRBJ2-7,TRBD1,TGTGCCAGCAGTCCCAACCAGGGGGAAAGCATCTACGAGCAGTACTTC,CASSPNQGESIYEQYF
TRBV10-3,.,TRBJ2-1,TRBD1,TGTGCCATCAGTGAGTCCAGGACAGGGTGGGGCGATGAGCAGTTCTTC,CAISESRTGWGDEQFF
TRBV2,.,TRBJ1-1,.,TGTGCCAGCATGCGGTCCAGGGCCACTGAAGCTTTCTTT,CASMRSRATEAFF
TRBV5-1,.,TRBJ2-2,.,TGCGCCAGTGTTCCCTTATCGACTCCTACGGGGTCCGGGGAGCTGTTTTTT,CASVPLSTPTGSGELFF
TRBV7-9,few,TRBJ1-2,TRBD1,TGTGCCAGCACCGTCCCAGGGACAGGGATTTATGGCTACACCTTC,CASTVPGTGIYGYTF
TRBV5-1,.,TRBJ2-7,TRBD1,TGCGCCAGCAGCTTGTCACAGGGGGCAAACTACGAGCAGTACTTC,CASSLSQGANYEQYF
TRBV28,.,TRBJ2-5,TRBD2,TGTGCCAGCAGTCCCCGCCCCGGACTAGCGGGCGCCCACCAAGAGACCCAGTACTTC,CASSPRPGLAGAHQETQYF
TRBV7-9,once,TRBJ1-3,TRBD1,TGTGCCAGCAGGGACAGGGCCCCCTCTGGAAACACCATATATTTT,CASRDRAPSGNTIYF
TRBV2,.,TRBJ2-2,TRBD2,TGTGCCAGCAGTGGAGGGACTAGCTTGACCGGGGAGCTGTTTTTT,CASSGGTSLTGELFF
TRBV30,.,TRBJ2-7,TRBD1,TGTGCCTGGAGTGTACAGGGGATCCACGAGCAGTACTTC,CAWSVQGIHEQYF
TRBV6-2/TRBV6-3,few,TRBJ2-7,TRBD1,TGTGCCAGCAGTTACGGGGGACAGTTCTCCTACGAGCAGTACTTC,CASSYGGQFSYEQYF
TRBV15,once,TRBJ2-7,.,TGTGCCACCAGCAGAGAACGGTCCTACGAGCAGTACTTC,CATSRERSYEQYF
TRBV3-1/TRBV3-2,.,TRBJ2-1,TRBD2,TGTGCCAGCAGCCAAGAAGAAGGTTCGCCGTTCTTAGCGGGAGGGGCCTACAATGAGCAGTTCTTC,CASSQEEGSPFLAGGAYNEQFF
TRBV18,few,TRBJ2-7,TRBD1,TGTGCCAGCTCCCACGGACAGGGTAGCGACGAGCAGTACTTC,CASSHGQGSDEQYF
TRBV2,.,TRBJ1-2,.,TGTGCCAGCAGTGAAGAAGTTCGCGGTGGCTACACCTTC,CASSEEVRGGYTF
TRBV9,.,TRBJ2-1,TRBD2,TGTGCCAGCAGCGTAACCCGACTAGCTCAAGGGAATGAGCAGTTCTTC,CASSVTRLAQGNEQFF
TRBV28,.,TRBJ2-7,.,TGTGCCAGCGCAGGGGTGGCCTACGAGCAGTACTTC,CASAGVAYEQYF
TRBV6-1,.,TRBJ1-2,TRBD1,TGTGCCAGCAGTGAAGGGGCAGGGGGCGGGGGCTACACCTTC,CASSEGAGGGGYTF
TRBV10-2,.,TRBJ2-1,TRBD2,TGCGCCAGTACACCCCGGGGGGGCATTTGGGATGAGCAGTTCTTC,CASTPRGGIWDEQFF
TRBV28,.,TRBJ2-7,TRBD2,TGTGCCAGCAACAGTCCGGGGGGGGAATCCTACGAGCAGTACTTC,CASNSPGGESYEQYF
TRBV9,.,TRBJ2-1,TRBD2,TGTGCCAGCAGCCTCAGGACTAGCGGGAGTAGCTATGAGCAGTTCTTC,CASSLRTSGSSYEQFF
TRBV7-2,few,TRBJ2-2,TRBD1,TGTGCCAGCAGCCCGGACAGGGGGCGCACCGGGGAGCTGTTTTTT,CASSPDRGRTGELFF
TRBV12-5,.,TRBJ2-5,.,TGTGCTAGTGGTTTCCAGTTCCAAGAGACCCAGTACTTC,CASGFQFQETQYF
TRBV30,.,TRBJ2-6,.,TGTGCCTGGATGTTGGGGCCTGGGGCCAACGTCCTGACTTTC,CAWMLGPGANVLTF
TRBV5-1,.,TRBJ1-1,.,TGCGCCAGCAGCCTCACGGCGGGCCTGGGAAGGAACACTGAAGCTTTCTTT,CASSLTAGLGRNTEAFF
TRBV7-3,.,TRBJ1-1,.,TGTGCCAGCAGCTTAGATCCGGAGTTCACTGAAGCTTTCTTT,CASSLDPEFTEAFF
TRBV4-2,.,TRBJ2-7,.,TGTGCCAGCAGCCAACAGCGGAGCTCCTACGAGCAGTACTTC,CASSQQRSSYEQYF
TRBV5-6,.,TRBJ2-7,.,TGTGCCAGCAGCTTGGGCAGGATCCACGAGCAGTACTTC,CASSLGRIHEQYF
TRBV5-1,once,TRBJ1-1,.,TGCGCCAGCAGCTTGTCCGGGGGGGTAATGAACACTGAAGCTTTCTTT,CASSLSGGVMNTEAFF
TRBV5-1,.,TRBJ2-1,.,TGCGCCAGCAGCTTGGCCGTGGTGGAGGGGCAGTTCTTC,CASSLAVVEGQFF
TRBV7-3,.,TRBJ2-3,.,TGTGCCAGCAGCCCTAGCGGGGGACAGGGAGATACGCAGTATTTT,CASSPSGGQGDTQYF
TRBV5-1,.,TRBJ2-5,.,TGCGCCAGCAGCTTTAGAGGAACCGAAGAGACCCAGTACTTC,CASSFRGTEETQYF
TRBV28,.,TRBJ2-5,.,TGTGCCAGCAGTTCACCGCCCCAACTCGAACTAGATATTAAAGAGACCCAGTACTTC,CASSSPPQLELDIKETQYF
TRBV27,.,TRBJ2-7,TRBD1,TGTGCCAGCAGTTTACGGACAGGGGGCGATGGGTACGAGCAGTACTTC,CASSLRTGGDGYEQYF
TRBV28,once,TRBJ2-7,TRBD1,TGTGCCAGCAGGCGGGGACAGGGTATAGCCTACGAGCAGTACTTC,CASRRGQGIAYEQYF
TRBV10-3,.,TRBJ1-1,.,TGTGCCATCAGTGTGTACGAGGGAGGGAACACTGAAGCTTTCTTT,CAISVYEGGNTEAFF
TRBV5-1,once,TRBJ2-1,.,TGCGCCAGCAGCCCAGGCCACACATACTTTTACAATGAGCAGTTCTTC,CASSPGHTYFYNEQFF
TRBV7-9,.,TRBJ2-3,.,TGTGCCAGCAGCACCGACAGAGGTACGCAGTATTTT,CASSTDRGTQYF
TRBV7-2,.,TRBJ2-7,.,TGTGCCAGCAGCTTAGTACAGGCGACCGAGCAGTACTTC,CASSLVQATEQYF
TRBV28,.,TRBJ2-1,.,TGTGCCAGCAGTCGACAGTATCAGGAGCAGTTCTTC,CASSRQYQEQFF
TRBV7-9,.,TRBJ2-1,.,TGTGCCAGCAGCTTAAATGCGGGTTCCTACAATGAGCAGTTCTTC,CASSLNAGSYNEQFF
TRBV5-6,.,TRBJ2-7,.,TGTGCCAGCGAGGCAGACCTCCACGAGCAGTACTTC,CASEADLHEQYF
TRBV5-1,once,TRBJ1-1,.,TGCGCCAGCAGCTTGGGAGGGCAGGGGCGGACTGAAGCTTTCTTT,CASSLGGQGRTEAFF
TRBV7-3,once,TRBJ1-2,.,TGTGCCAGCAGCCTATCCGGGTCCGGGGACTATGGCTACACCTTC,CASSLSGSGDYGYTF
TRBV7-6,.,TRBJ2-2,.,TGTGCCAGCAGCTTAGAGGGAGGACACCCCGGGGAGCTGTTTTTT,CASSLEGGHPGELFF
TRBV27,.,TRBJ1-2,.,TGTGCCAGCAGTTCCCAGGATTTTACGGGAGGCTACACCTTC,CASSSQDFTGGYTF
TRBV19,.,TRBJ2-5,TRBD1,TGTGCCAGTAGTACCCGGGACAGTTCCCGCTACCAAGAGACCCAGTACTTC,CASSTRDSSRYQETQYF
TRBV9,.,TRBJ1-4,.,TGTGCCAGCAGCTCTCGCCAGGGGTTGGGTAATGAAAAACTGTTTTTT,CASSSRQGLGNEKLFF
TRBV28,once,TRBJ1-1,.,TGTGCCAGCAAGCCATCCGGGGAGAACACTGAAGCTTTCTTT,CASKPSGENTEAFF
TRBV9,.,TRBJ1-6,.,TGTGCCAGCGGTAGTGACACCCATAATTCACCCCTCCACTTT,CASGSDTHNSPLHF
TRBV5-8,few,TRBJ2-7,.,TGTGCCAGCAGCTTGCTTAGAGCCGAGCAGTACTTC,CASSLLRAEQYF
TRBV5-1,.,TRBJ2-7,.,TGCGCCAGCAGCACGCCCGAGACAGCCATCCACGAGCAGTACTTC,CASSTPETAIHEQYF
TRBV6-5,.,TRBJ2-7,.,TGTGCCAGCAGTCGTAGCGCTTACTACTACGAGCAGTACTTC,CASSRSAYYYEQYF